The source of this TCR beta chain is a study of early T cells in non-severe SARS-CoV-2 infection (dated by TCRdb to the early 2020s). For context, the study as a whole: Bulk RNA from unsorted whole blood was used for TCR sequencing, so alpha and beta chains could not be paired. Results and caveats for the whole study, not just this receptor: VDJdb matching was skewed toward anti-spike CD8 responses, so virus-specific expansions were likely underestimated and private and CD4 specificities were missed.

CDR1 is given as MNHEY and CDR2 as SVGAGI, both from the germline V gene. The CDR3 has 15 amino acids, counting the end cysteine and phenylalanine. The entry retains the CDR3 DNA only, 45 bases that are in frame from base 1. Trimming costs V 5 bases and J 6 bases, and their ends lie 17 bases apart. The method was 5' RACE. Sequencing was carried out with a NextSeq 500. To correct for sequencing error and PCR bias, the TCR library protocol tagged individual cDNA molecules with unique molecular identifiers. Both TCR alpha and beta chains were sequenced, and tight co-correlation was observed between alpha and beta sequence abundances in each sample. As for how the authors treated the data: Decombinator V4 was used to perform V gene, J gene and CDR3 annotation of TCR sequences. TCRs were defined as expanded if a significant change between any two time points was detected under a Poisson model with p below 0.0001. Abundances of TCRs were expressed as counts per million after normalisation to the total number of TCRs sequenced in each sample. TRAV1-2 paired with TRAJ12, TRAJ20 or TRAJ33 defined MAIT TCRs, while TRAV10 paired with TRAJ18 defined iNKT TCRs. A search of VDJdb, accessed on 1 November 2021, was run for TCRs annotated to CMV, EBV and SARS-CoV-2, with TCRs annotated for multiple antigens excluded. Starting from the raw public reads, TCRdb applied fastp trimming at Q25, assembled clones with MiXCR and retained in-frame beta chains. Rows with a matching CDR3 protein are joined into one entry that keeps the most common DNA and genes. The V and J calls reflect TCRdb's pipeline rather than the authors' work. A total of about 99,000 distinct CDR3 sequences appear in this sample, roughly 17% of them only once. The ten largest clones represent roughly 1.3% of the sample.

Set within a cohort of healthcare workers in London, UK, this nested case-control study involved weekly PCR testing of nasopharyngeal swabs along with blood sampling. Between 23 and 31 March 2020, the week of the UK lockdown, healthcare workers were enrolled and then followed up weekly for as long as 16 weeks. The count of this clonotype is one. The antigen it binds to is not known. No base quality information exists; no much larger clone differs at one position. Resting on one read, the evidence is weak. This receptor was taken from an adult who was a healthcare worker with PCR-confirmed SARS-CoV-2 infection or an uninfected control (not recorded which). The sequencing sample was made of whole blood. Here the chain combines TRBV6-5 and TRBJ1-3; the D region possibly corresponds to TRBD1 (5 bases align). The nucleotide sequence is given as TGTGCCAGCAGTGATACGAACAGGCGGGCAAACACCATATATTTT. It specifies CASSDTNRRANTIYF.